Below, 8 T cell receptor beta chains from the same sample are listed, as sequenced in a study of blood T cell repertoires in COVID-19. Assay used: immunoSEQ multiplex PCR; TCRdb lists only in-frame clones, some missing. The table has around 100,000 clones, about 85% seen once. The sequenced sample was peripheral blood. These receptors were taken from a woman aged 45-65 years with COVID-19, enrolled during active disease.

This clone was counted a few times. V and J are TRBV28 and TRBJ2-3, with D tentatively TRBD1 (6 bases). The CDR3 sequence is 13 residues long. Germline CDR1 is MDHEN and CDR2 is SYDVKM. V lost 4 bases and J 4 bases, leaving 9 bases between the germline ends. The CDR3 nucleotides are TGTGCCAGCAGTTCCTCAGGGGCAGATACGCAGTATTTT. Translating gives CASSSSGADTQYF. Using reference TRBV28 and TRBJ2-3 for the parts outside the CDR3, the full variable domain is DVKVTQSSRYLVKRTGEKVFLECVQDMDHENMFWYRQDPGLGLRLIYFSYDVKMKEKGDIPEGYSVSREKKERFSLILESASTNQTSMYLCASSSSGADTQYFGPGTRLTVL.

The rearrangement uses TRBV7-9 and TRBJ2-3; 8 bases match TRBD2. Germline lookup yields CDR1 SEHNR and CDR2 FQNEAQ (reference sequence). This CDR3 region has 17 residues. V shed 1 base and J 5 bases; nucleotides not matched to a gene: 11. The CDR3 is CASSLEVGRAGGDTQYF. CDR3 coding DNA: TGTGCCAGCAGCTTAGAGGTTGGCAGGGCGGGGGGAGATACGCAGTATTTT.

The chain couples TRBV2 to TRBJ1-3; 7 nucleotides agree with TRBD1. With V trimmed by 11 bases and J by 4 bases, 8 bases remained unmatched. The germline V gene has CDR1 SNHLY and CDR2 FYNNEI. The CDR3 has 13 residues. The CDR3 DNA reads as TGTGCCGGAGCGACAGGGTACGGAAACACCATATATTTT. It specifies CAGATGYGNTIYF.

The V and J genes are TRBV5-1 and TRBJ1-5; tentatively, D is TRBD1 (6 bases). Trimming cost V 0 bases and J 6 bases, with 13 bases left between them. Per germline, CDR1 SGHRS and CDR2 YFSETQ. The CDR3 loop spans 15 amino acids. DNA of the CDR3: TGCGCCAGCAGCTTGGAAACAGGGATAGGTCAGCCCCAGCATTTT. Translating it yields CASSLETGIGQPQHF. Combining the CDR3 with reference TRBV5-1 and TRBJ1-5 gives the whole variable domain KAGVTQTPRYLIKTRGQQVTLSCSPISGHRSVSWYQQTPGQGLQFLFEYFSETQRNKGNFPGRFSGRQFSNSRSEMNVSTLELGDSALYLCASSLETGIGQPQHFGDGTRLSIL.

This rearrangement joins TRBV19 to TRBJ1-1; 12 bases are a match to TRBD1. The CDR3 has 17 amino acids. Germline CDR1 and CDR2: LNHDA and SQIVND (reference sequence). The V gene end was trimmed by 6 bases and the J gene end by 3 bases; junction bases not matched to a gene: 11. The CDR3 loop reads CASRPGQGAMVDTEAFF. CDR3 nucleotide sequence: TGTGCCAGTAGACCGGGACAGGGGGCTATGGTAGACACTGAAGCTTTCTTT. The entire variable domain, with the rest obtained from reference TRBV19 and TRBJ1-1, is as follows: DGGITQSPKYLFRKEGQNVTLSCEQNLNHDAMYWYRQDPGQGLRLIYYSQIVNDFQKGDIAEGYSVSREKKESFPLTVTSAQKNPTAFYLCASRPGQGAMVDTEAFFGQGTRLTVV.

This clone has just one count. The genes are TRBV9 and TRBJ1-2; perhaps TRBD1 as D (6 bases). Germline values: CDR1 SGDLS, CDR2 YYNGEE. The CDR3 sequence is 15 residues long. V was clipped by 3 bases and J by 6 bases, with 18 bases between them. The CDR3 sequence: CASSAAGARGNGYTF. The CDR3 DNA follows: TGTGCCAGCAGCGCGGCAGGGGCCCGAGGAAATGGCTACACCTTC. Drawing the rest from reference TRBV9 and TRBJ1-2, the complete variable domain is DSGVTQTPKHLITATGQRVTLRCSPRSGDLSVYWYQQSLDQGLQFLIQYYNGEERAKGNILERFSAQQFPDLHSELNLSSLELGDSALYFCASSAAGARGNGYTFGSGTRLTVV.

The genes are TRBV5-1 and TRBJ2-1, with 7 bases matching TRBD2. V trimming: 4 bases; J trimming: 9 bases; junction bases outside the gene matches: 10. This CDR3 comprises 14 residues. Germline lookup yields CDR1 SGHRS and CDR2 YFSETQ. In DNA form, the CDR3 reads TGCGCCAGCAGCCAAGGGGAGGGTAGCGGTGAGCAGTTCTTC. Its protein is CASSQGEGSGEQFF. Drawing the rest from reference TRBV5-1 and TRBJ2-1, the complete variable domain is KAGVTQTPRYLIKTRGQQVTLSCSPISGHRSVSWYQQTPGQGLQFLFEYFSETQRNKGNFPGRFSGRQFSNSRSEMNVSTLELGDSALYLCASSQGEGSGEQFFGPGTRLTVL.

J is TRBJ2-6 and V is TRBV5-1; perhaps TRBD2 as D (6 bases). V was pared by 6 bases and J by 0 bases, with 19 bases between. Germline lookup yields CDR1 SGHRS and CDR2 YFSETQ. This CDR3 region has 18 residues. The CDR3 spells CASTSPLGLLSGANVLTF. For the CDR3, the DNA is TGCGCCAGCACCTCCCCGCTGGGACTCCTCTCTGGGGCCAACGTCCTGACTTTC.